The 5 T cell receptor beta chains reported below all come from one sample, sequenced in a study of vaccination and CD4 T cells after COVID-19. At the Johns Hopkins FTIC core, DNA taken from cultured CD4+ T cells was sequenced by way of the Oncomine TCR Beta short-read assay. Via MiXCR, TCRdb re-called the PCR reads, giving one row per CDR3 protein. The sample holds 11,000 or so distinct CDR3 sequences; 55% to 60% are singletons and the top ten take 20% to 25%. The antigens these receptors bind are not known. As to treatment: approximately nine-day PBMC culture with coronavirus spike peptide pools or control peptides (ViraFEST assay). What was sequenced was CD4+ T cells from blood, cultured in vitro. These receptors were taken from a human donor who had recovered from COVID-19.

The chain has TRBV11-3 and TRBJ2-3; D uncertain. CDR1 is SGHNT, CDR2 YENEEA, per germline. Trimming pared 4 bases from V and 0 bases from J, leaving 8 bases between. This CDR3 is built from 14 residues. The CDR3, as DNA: TGTGCCAGCAGCTCGTCCGGCAGCACAGATACGCAGTATTTT. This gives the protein CASSSSGSTDTQYF.

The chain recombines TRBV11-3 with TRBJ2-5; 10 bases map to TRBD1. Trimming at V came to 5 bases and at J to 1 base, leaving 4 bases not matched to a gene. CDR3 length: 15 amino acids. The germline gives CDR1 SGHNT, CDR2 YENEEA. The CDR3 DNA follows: TGTGCCAGCAGCCGGGACAGGGGCCGCCAAGAGACCCAGTACTTC. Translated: CASSRDRGRQETQYF.

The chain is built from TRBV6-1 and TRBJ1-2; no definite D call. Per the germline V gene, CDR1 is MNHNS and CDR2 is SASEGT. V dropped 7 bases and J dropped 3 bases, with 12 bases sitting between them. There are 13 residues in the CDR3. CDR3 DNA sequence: TGTGCCAGCACGGCTCGGGTGTACTATGGCTACACCTTC. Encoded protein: CASTARVYYGYTF.

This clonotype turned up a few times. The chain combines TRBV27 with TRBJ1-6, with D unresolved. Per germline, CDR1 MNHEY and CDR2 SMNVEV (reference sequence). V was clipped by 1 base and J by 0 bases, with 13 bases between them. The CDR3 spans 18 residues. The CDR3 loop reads CASSLYGLVSSYNSPLHF. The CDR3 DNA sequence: TGTGCCAGCAGTTTATACGGCCTCGTGAGCTCCTATAATTCACCCCTCCACTTT.

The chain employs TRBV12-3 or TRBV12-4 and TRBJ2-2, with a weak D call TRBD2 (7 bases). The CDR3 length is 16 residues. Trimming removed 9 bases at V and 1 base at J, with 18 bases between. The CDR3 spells CASELGGTQNTGELFF. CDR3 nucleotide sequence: TGTGCCAGTGAATTGGGAGGGACACAGAACACCGGGGAGCTGTTTTTT.